These T cell receptor beta chains were read from a single sample in a study of PD-1 blockade in classical Hodgkin lymphoma. The repertoire was sequenced with immunoSEQ multiplex PCR; TCRdb's copy has only in-frame clones and lacks some. The profile shows under 20,000 clones, about 90% of them singletons. The sample taken for sequencing was peripheral blood mononuclear cells (PBMCs). Receptor source: a human donor with classical Hodgkin lymphoma. Both conserved end residues are part of each CDR3.

j_call: TRBJ1-4
v_call: TRBV27
cdr3_aa: CASSLLGNNEKLFF

j_call: TRBJ1-2
v_call: TRBV28
cdr3_aa: CASSPDRVLGGYTF

j_call: TRBJ2-7
v_call: TRBV7-2
cdr3_aa: CASSLATASSFYEQYF

j_call: TRBJ2-2
v_call: TRBV5-1
cdr3_aa: CASSFRDSPAGELFF

j_call: TRBJ1-5
v_call: TRBV15
cdr3_aa: CATSRDWGGGQPQHF

j_call: TRBJ1-3
v_call: TRBV28
cdr3_aa: CASSSIGTGGSHGNTIYF

j_call: TRBJ2-1
v_call: TRBV4-3
cdr3_aa: CASSPLPTSGSSNEQFF

j_call: TRBJ1-2
v_call: TRBV9
cdr3_aa: CASSVATTGFGYTF

j_call: TRBJ2-7
v_call: TRBV11-2
cdr3_aa: CASSLEGGSVRPYEQYF

j_call: TRBJ1-3
v_call: TRBV7-2
cdr3_aa: CASSLGGSSGNTIYF

j_call: TRBJ1-2
v_call: TRBV19
cdr3_aa: CASSRHGEGYGYTF

j_call: TRBJ2-7
v_call: TRBV7-8
cdr3_aa: CASSRRRDSPYEQYF

j_call: TRBJ1-3
v_call: TRBV7-9
cdr3_aa: CASSLEHPYSGNTIYF

j_call: TRBJ1-1
v_call: TRBV12-5
cdr3_aa: CASRRDGGSEAFF

j_call: TRBJ1-1
v_call: TRBV7-2
cdr3_aa: CASSAWMNTEAFF

j_call: TRBJ2-3
v_call: TRBV28
cdr3_aa: CASSYRGRVGDTQYF

j_call: TRBJ2-5
v_call: TRBV27
cdr3_aa: CASSLQSAGGPETQYF

j_call: TRBJ1-2
v_call: TRBV7-6
cdr3_aa: CASSPAGTGDYGYTF

j_call: TRBJ1-3
v_call: TRBV9
cdr3_aa: CASSVAQGVGNTIYF

j_call: TRBJ1-4
v_call: TRBV4-1
cdr3_aa: CASSQDSNRGVRKLFF

j_call: TRBJ2-7
v_call: TRBV19
cdr3_aa: CASSFGRGYEQYF

j_call: TRBJ2-3
v_call: TRBV11-2
cdr3_aa: CASSPGADTQYF